Listed here are 6 T cell receptor beta chains from one sample, sequenced in a study of blood T cell repertoires in COVID-19. Here immunoSEQ multiplex PCR was the method, and the copy in TCRdb shows in-frame clones only, minus some. The sample yields under 350,000 clones, 80% to 90% seen once. Sequenced input: peripheral blood. These receptors all come from a man in his forties or fifties with acute or convalescent COVID-19.

The chain recombines TRBV5-4 with TRBJ1-2; 8 bases line up with TRBD1. CDR1 and CDR2 from the germline V gene are SGHNT and YYREEE (reference sequence). V was clipped by 4 bases and J by 6 bases; unmatched bases: 14. There are 16 residues in the CDR3. CDR3 nucleotides: TGTGCCAGCAGCGGGGGGACAGGACTTTCTTCGGATGGCTACACCTTC. Protein sequence: CASSGGTGLSSDGYTF.

The rearrangement uses TRBV5-6 and TRBJ1-2, with D maybe TRBD1 (5 bases). This CDR3 has 16 residues. The germline gives CDR1 SGHDT, CDR2 YYEEEE. Trimming pared 3 bases from V and 2 bases from J, leaving 17 bases between. The CDR3 nucleotides read TGTGCCAGCAGCTCCCGGACAATTGGGCTGAACTATGGCTACACCTTC. Its translation is CASSSRTIGLNYGYTF.

The chain combines TRBV9 with TRBJ2-7; the D gene is possibly TRBD1 (6 bases). Trimming took 0 bases from V and 2 from J, leaving 12 bases between them. This CDR3 region has 15 residues. Germline lookup yields CDR1 SGDLS and CDR2 YYNGEE. Written as DNA, the CDR3 is TGTGCCAGCAGCGTAGCCCCAGGGGATGCCTACGAGCAGTACTTC. Protein: CASSVAPGDAYEQYF.

The J gene is TRBJ2-3, the V gene TRBV5-1; 11 bases are a match to TRBD2. The germline V gene encodes CDR1 SGHRS and CDR2 YFSETQ. The length of the CDR3 is 16 residues. V gave up 4 bases and J gave up 2 bases; unmatched junction bases: 6. The CDR3 DNA follows: TGCGCCAGCAGCCCCTCGACTAGCGGGGCCACAGATACGCAGTATTTT. Encoded protein: CASSPSTSGATDTQYF.

This chain links TRBV20-1 with TRBJ1-2; the match to TRBD1 covers 10 bases. CDR1 is DFQATT, CDR2 SNEGSKA, per germline (reference sequence). The CDR3 contains 16 residues. V trimming: 3 bases; J trimming: 0 bases; junction bases outside the gene matches: 7. DNA for the CDR3: TGCAGTGCTAGTAGGACAGGGGGACGCACTAACTATGGCTACACCTTC. As protein: CSASRTGGRTNYGYTF.

This clone has only one observation. V is TRBV6-5 and J is TRBJ1-2; a possible D gene is TRBD1 (5 bases). Trimming cost V 0 bases and J 8 bases, with 19 bases left between them. The CDR3 is 16 amino acids. Germline CDR1 reads MNHEY; CDR2 reads SVGAGI. Written as DNA, the CDR3 is TGTGCCAGCAGTTACTCAATCAGGGCGCCCATTGGCGGCTACACCTTC. The encoded protein is CASSYSIRAPIGGYTF.